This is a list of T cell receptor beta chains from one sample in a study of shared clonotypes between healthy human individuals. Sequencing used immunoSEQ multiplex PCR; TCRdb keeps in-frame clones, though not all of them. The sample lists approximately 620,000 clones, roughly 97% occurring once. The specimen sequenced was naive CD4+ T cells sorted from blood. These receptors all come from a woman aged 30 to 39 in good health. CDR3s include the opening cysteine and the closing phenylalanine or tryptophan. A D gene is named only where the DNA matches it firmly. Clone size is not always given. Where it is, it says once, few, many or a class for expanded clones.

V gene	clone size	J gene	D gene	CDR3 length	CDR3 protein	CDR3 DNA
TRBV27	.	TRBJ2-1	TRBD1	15	CASSLGDRVPNEQFF	TGTGCCAGCAGTTTAGGGGACAGGGTACCCAATGAGCAGTTCTTC
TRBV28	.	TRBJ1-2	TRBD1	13	CASSLQGPYGYTF	TGTGCCAGCAGCCTACAGGGGCCCTATGGCTACACCTTC
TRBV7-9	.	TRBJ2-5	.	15	CASSLAGTGQETQYF	TGTGCCAGCAGCTTAGCAGGGACCGGCCAAGAGACCCAGTACTTC
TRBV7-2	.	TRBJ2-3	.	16	CASSLGSLGWADTQYF	TGTGCCAGCAGCTTAGGATCTTTGGGCTGGGCAGATACGCAGTATTTT
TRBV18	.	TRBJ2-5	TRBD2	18	CASSPFPRLSGNQETQYF	TGTGCCAGCTCACCCTTTCCCCGTCTCAGCGGGAATCAAGAGACCCAGTACTTC
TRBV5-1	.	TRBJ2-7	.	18	CASSRRDGTARVIYEQYF	TGCGCCAGCAGCCGAAGGGACGGAACGGCTAGGGTAATATACGAGCAGTACTTC
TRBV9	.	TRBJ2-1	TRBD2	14	CASSVAGGPSEQFF	TGTGCCAGCAGCGTAGCGGGAGGGCCAAGTGAGCAGTTCTTC
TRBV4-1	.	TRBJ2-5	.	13	CASSQQRWETQYF	TGCGCCAGCAGCCAACAGAGGTGGGAGACCCAGTACTTC
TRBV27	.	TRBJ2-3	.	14	CASSLSTSTDTQYF	TGTGCCAGCAGTTTATCTACTAGCACAGATACGCAGTATTTT
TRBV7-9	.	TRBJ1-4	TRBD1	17	CASRNKTGAKTNEKLFF	TGTGCCAGCAGGAATAAGACAGGGGCTAAAACTAATGAAAAACTGTTTTTT
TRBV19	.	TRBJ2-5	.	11	CASGVQETQYF	TGTGCCAGTGGTGTTCAAGAGACCCAGTACTTC
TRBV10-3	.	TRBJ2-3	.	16	CAISETGKGTTDTQYF	TGTGCCATCAGTGAGACAGGGAAAGGGACTACAGATACGCAGTATTTT
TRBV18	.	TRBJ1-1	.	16	CASSPHPVTGGTEAFF	TGTGCCAGCTCACCACATCCTGTGACAGGCGGCACTGAAGCTTTCTTT
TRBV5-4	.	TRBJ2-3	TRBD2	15	CASSPWGREGDTQYF	TGTGCCAGCAGCCCTTGGGGGCGGGAGGGAGATACGCAGTATTTT
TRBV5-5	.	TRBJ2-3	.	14	CASSSVSAGSRQYF	TGTGCCAGCAGCTCCGTCTCTGCGGGATCACGGCAGTATTTT
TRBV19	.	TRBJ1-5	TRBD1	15	CASSGGQAFNQPQHF	TGTGCCAGTAGTGGGGGACAGGCTTTCAATCAGCCCCAGCATTTT
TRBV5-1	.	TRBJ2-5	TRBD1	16	CASSPRGQGASETQYF	TGCGCCAGCAGCCCTCGGGGACAGGGGGCATCAGAGACCCAGTACTTC
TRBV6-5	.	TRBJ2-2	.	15	CASRPGEANTGELFF	TGTGCCAGCAGGCCAGGGGAGGCGAACACCGGGGAGCTGTTTTTT
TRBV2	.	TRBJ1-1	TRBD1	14	CASSDLATGSEAFF	TGTGCCAGCAGTGATTTGGCGACAGGGTCTGAAGCTTTCTTT
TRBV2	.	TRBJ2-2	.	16	CASSEINRENTGELFF	TGTGCCAGCAGTGAAATCAACAGGGAGAACACCGGGGAGCTGTTTTTT
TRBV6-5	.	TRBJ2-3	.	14	CASKKDYRTDTQYF	TGTGCCAGCAAGAAGGACTATCGCACAGATACGCAGTATTTT
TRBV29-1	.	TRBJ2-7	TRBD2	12	CSATGLAAEQYF	TGCAGCGCAACCGGACTAGCAGCGGAGCAGTACTTC
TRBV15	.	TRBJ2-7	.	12	CATSRAGDHLNF	TGTGCCACCAGCCGGGCAGGGGACCACTTGAACTTC
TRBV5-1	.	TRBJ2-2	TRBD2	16	CASSQDPAGDTGELFF	TGCGCCAGCAGCCAAGACCCAGCGGGGGACACCGGGGAGCTGTTTTTT
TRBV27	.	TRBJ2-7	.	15	CASRPEGHQIYEQYF	TGTGCCAGCAGGCCCGAGGGACACCAAATCTACGAGCAGTACTTC
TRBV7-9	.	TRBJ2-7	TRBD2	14	CASSLRLAGDEQYF	TGTGCCAGCAGCCTGAGACTAGCGGGAGACGAGCAGTACTTC
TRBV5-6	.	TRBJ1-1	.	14	CASSPNRESTEAFF	TGTGCCAGCAGCCCCAACAGGGAATCCACTGAAGCTTTCTTT
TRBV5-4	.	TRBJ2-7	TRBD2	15	CASSFGTSGIYEQYF	TGTGCCAGCAGCTTCGGGACTAGCGGGATCTACGAGCAGTACTTC
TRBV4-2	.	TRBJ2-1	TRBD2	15	CASSLELAGYNEQFF	TGTGCCAGCAGCCTTGAACTAGCGGGTTACAATGAGCAGTTCTTC
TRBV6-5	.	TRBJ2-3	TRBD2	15	CASRKTSGGLDTQYF	TGTGCCAGCAGGAAGACTAGCGGGGGACTAGATACGCAGTATTTT
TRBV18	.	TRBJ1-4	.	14	CASSRTATNEKLFF	TGTGCCAGCTCCCGGACTGCAACTAATGAAAAACTGTTTTTT
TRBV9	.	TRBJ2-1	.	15	CASSLKYTFGDEQFF	TGTGCCAGCAGCCTTAAATACACCTTTGGCGATGAGCAGTTCTTC
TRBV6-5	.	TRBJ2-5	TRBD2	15	CASSYSAGVGETQYF	TGTGCCAGCAGTTACTCGGCGGGAGTTGGGGAGACCCAGTACTTC
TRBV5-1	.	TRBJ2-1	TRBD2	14	CASSLPGLASEQFF	TGCGCCAGCAGCCTCCCGGGACTAGCGTCTGAGCAGTTCTTC
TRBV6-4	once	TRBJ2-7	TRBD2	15	CASSYGGTSIHEQYF	TGTGCCAGCAGTTACGGTGGGACTAGCATCCACGAGCAGTACTTC
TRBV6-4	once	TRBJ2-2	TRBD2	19	CASSEYEPGLAGFNGELFF	TGTGCCAGCAGTGAATACGAGCCGGGACTAGCGGGATTCAACGGGGAGCTGTTTTTT
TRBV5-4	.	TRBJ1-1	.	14	CASSWGQSVTEAFF	TGTGCCAGCAGCTGGGGGCAGTCCGTCACTGAAGCTTTCTTT
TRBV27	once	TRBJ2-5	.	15	CASSLLSTLGETQYF	TGTGCCAGCAGTTTATTATCGACACTGGGAGAGACCCAGTACTTC
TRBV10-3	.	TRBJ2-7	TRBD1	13	CAIRGTGWAEQYF	TGTGCCATCAGGGGGACAGGGTGGGCCGAGCAGTACTTC
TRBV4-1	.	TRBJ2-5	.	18	CASSQRGTGAPWRETQYF	TGCGCCAGCAGCCAAAGGGGGACGGGCGCCCCGTGGCGGGAGACCCAGTACTTC
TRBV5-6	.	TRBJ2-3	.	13	CASSRRFTDTQYF	TGTGCCAGCAGCCGGAGGTTCACAGATACGCAGTATTTT
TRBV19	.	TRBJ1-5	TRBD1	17	CASSTPLGQGAYQPQHF	TGTGCCAGTAGTACACCCTTGGGACAGGGGGCCTATCAGCCCCAGCATTTT
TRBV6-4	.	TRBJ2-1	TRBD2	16	CASSVRTSGSWDEQFF	TGTGCCAGCAGCGTTCGGACTAGCGGGAGCTGGGATGAGCAGTTCTTC
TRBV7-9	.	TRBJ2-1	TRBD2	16	CASSLGGLAGYNEQFF	TGTGCCAGCAGCTTGGGTGGTTTAGCGGGGTACAATGAGCAGTTCTTC
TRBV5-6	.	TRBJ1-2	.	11	CASTISGGYTF	TGTGCCAGCACCATTAGCGGCGGCTACACCTTC
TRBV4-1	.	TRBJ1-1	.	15	CASSSLPHSRGEAFF	TGCGCCAGCAGCTCACTACCTCACAGCCGGGGCGAAGCTTTCTTT
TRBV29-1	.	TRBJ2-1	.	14	CSTSTRVPYNEQFF	TGCAGCACCTCAACCAGGGTCCCCTACAATGAGCAGTTCTTC
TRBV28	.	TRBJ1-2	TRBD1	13	CASESTGEGGYTF	TGTGCCAGTGAATCAACAGGGGAGGGTGGCTACACCTTC
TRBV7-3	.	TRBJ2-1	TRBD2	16	CASSPLGLAGLNEQFF	TGTGCCAGCAGCCCCCTCGGACTAGCGGGCCTCAATGAGCAGTTCTTC
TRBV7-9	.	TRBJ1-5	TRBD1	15	CASSLWTGRDQPQHF	TGTGCCAGCAGCCTCTGGACAGGGAGGGATCAGCCCCAGCATTTT
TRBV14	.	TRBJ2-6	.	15	CASSQGGGGANVLTF	TGTGCCAGCAGCCAAGGAGGGGGTGGGGCCAACGTCCTGACTTTC